Presented here are 26 T cell receptor beta chains from one specimen sequenced in a study of blood T cells in healthy people across ages. With a J-beta primer mix and a sample-barcoded 5' primer, a second PCR ran 7 to 11 cycles. TCRdb fed the 5' RACE reads into MiXCR, producing one record per CDR3 protein. The sample shows roughly 800,000 distinct CDR3 sequences, just under 25% of them seen only once. A further study also used this sample, focusing on T cells of mothers and their children.

Sequencing used blood. These receptors were taken from a boy younger than 18 in good health.

This chain links TRBV29-1 with TRBJ2-7; D unresolved. The CDR3 loop spans 12 amino acids. Germline-derived CDR1 and CDR2 are SQVTM and ANQGSEA. V was trimmed by 3 bases and J by 0 bases, leaving 6 bases between them. The chain's CDR3 is CSVDVGSYEQYF. CDR3 in DNA: TGCAGCGTTGATGTAGGCTCCTACGAGCAGTACTTC.

The chain links TRBV25-1 to TRBJ2-6; D call uncertain. There are 16 residues in the CDR3. The V end lost 3 bases, the J end lost 0 bases, and 9 bases lay between the germline ends. Germline lookup yields CDR1 MGHDK and CDR2 SYGVNS. CDR3 sequence: CASSDSPYSGANVLTF. DNA of the CDR3: TGTGCCAGCAGTGACTCTCCCTACTCTGGGGCCAACGTCCTGACTTTC.

This clonotype was counted a few times. V is TRBV2 and J is TRBJ2-3; D is perhaps TRBD2 (7 bases). Trimming left V 4 bases short and J 4 bases short, with 18 bases between. Germline CDR1 is SNHLY and CDR2 is FYNNEI. The CDR3 extends over 16 amino acids. The CDR3, as DNA: TGTGCCAGCAGTGTGGCTCGGGGGGCCTCATCAGATACGCAGTATTTT. This codes for CASSVARGASSDTQYF.

J is TRBJ1-2 and V is TRBV4-3, with no clear D. With 0 bases removed from V and 3 bases from J, the gap between germline ends came to 8 bases. CDR3 size: 14 residues. Looked up from germline, CDR1 is LGHNA and CDR2 is YSLEER. The DNA for the CDR3 is TGCGCCAGCAGCCAAGAGATCGTGGACTATGGCTACACCTTC. Encoded protein: CASSQEIVDYGYTF.

This clonotype was picked up many times. The CDR3 loop reads CASSQDERFGKNIQYF. Written as DNA, the CDR3 is TGTGCCAGCAGCCAAGACGAACGTTTTGGCAAAAACATTCAGTACTTC. This rearrangement joins TRBV3-1 to TRBJ2-4; no reliable D call. Germline V gene sequence: CDR1 LGHDT, CDR2 YNNKEL (reference sequence). This CDR3 contains 16 residues. Between the trimmed V and J ends, which lost 0 bases and 3 bases, there was a span of 12 bases.

V and J are TRBV27 and TRBJ2-5; the D call may be TRBD1 or TRBD2 (5 bases each). The J call is doubtful: the DNA matches TRBJ2-7 better. This CDR3 has 17 amino acids. From germline, CDR1 is MNHEY and CDR2 SMNVEV (reference sequence). The CDR3 loop is CASSLRFGALIPYEQYF. In DNA form, the CDR3 reads TGTGCCAGCAGTTTAAGGTTCGGGGCGCTAATACCCTACGAGCAGTACTTC.

This chain uses TRBV29-1 with TRBJ2-5, with TRBD1 identical over 8 bases. CDR3 length equals 15 residues. V was pared by 4 bases and J by 4 bases, with 11 bases of the junction left unmatched. Looked up from germline, CDR1 is SQVTM and CDR2 is ANQGSEA. The CDR3 sequence: CSVGLGQGAVETQYF. The CDR3 bases are TGCAGCGTTGGGCTGGGCCAGGGGGCTGTAGAGACCCAGTACTTC.

V usage is TRBV29-1 and J usage is TRBJ2-1; 10 positions match TRBD1. This CDR3 contains 13 residues. Germline loops: CDR1 SQVTM, CDR2 ANQGSEA. Unmatched junction bases numbered 7, after V lost 6 bases and J lost 8 bases. In DNA, the CDR3 is TGCAGCGTCCGGACAGGGGGATGGGATGAGCAGTTCTTC. This gives the protein CSVRTGGWDEQFF.

This clonotype has at least ten counts. V and J are TRBV6-5 and TRBJ1-1, with D maybe TRBD1 (6 bases). V gave up 2 bases and J gave up 4 bases, with 11 bases separating them. CDR1 is MNHEY, CDR2 SVGAGI, per germline. The CDR3 is 14 residues long. The chain's CDR3 is CASSYDGQITEAFF. The CDR3 DNA follows: TGTGCCAGCAGTTACGATGGACAGATCACTGAAGCTTTCTTT.

The genes are TRBV9 and TRBJ2-5; tentative D call: TRBD2 (7 bases). The CDR3 covers 14 residues. Germline V gene lookup returns CDR1 SGDLS and CDR2 YYNGEE. Trimming took off 0 bases at V and 5 bases at J, with 11 bases between the two ends. The DNA of the CDR3 is TGTGCCAGCAGCGTAGGGGGGGGCCCGGAGACCCAGTACTTC. Translation gives CASSVGGGPETQYF.

CDR3 sequence: CASSLNSGRADGELFF. The CDR3 region has the DNA TGTGCCAGCAGCCTTAATAGCGGGAGGGCGGACGGGGAGCTGTTTTTT. The chain couples TRBV11-2 to TRBJ2-2; the match to TRBD2 covers 11 bases. V gave up 5 bases and J gave up 7 bases; unmatched junction bases: 9. CDR3 length: 16 amino acids. Per germline, CDR1 SGHAT and CDR2 FQNNGV. Full variable domain (rest looked up from reference TRBV11-2 and TRBJ2-2): EAGVAQSPRYKIIEKRQSVAFWCNPISGHATLYWYQQILGQGPKLLIQFQNNGVVDDSQLPKDRFSAERLKGVDSTLKIQPAKLEDSAVYLCASSLNSGRADGELFFGEGSRLTVL.

This rearrangement joins TRBV20-1 to TRBJ2-4, with 9 bases fitting TRBD1. This CDR3 is built from 14 residues. The V segment lost 5 bases and the J segment 4 bases; nucleotides outside the gene matches: 6. Per the germline V gene, CDR1 is DFQATT and CDR2 is SNEGSKA (reference sequence). The CDR3 loop reads CSAAATGGKNIQYF. CDR3 coding DNA: TGCAGTGCTGCCGCGACAGGGGGGAAAAACATTCAGTACTTC.

The chain employs TRBV4-1 and TRBJ2-1; 10 bases align to TRBD2. Germline CDR1 and CDR2: MGHRA and YSYEKL. The CDR3 extends over 15 amino acids. V was pared by 4 bases and J by 6 bases, with 6 bases of the junction left unmatched. As DNA, the CDR3 is TGCGCCAGCAGCCTGCCGGGACTAGCGACCAATGAGCAGTTCTTC. Amino acids: CASSLPGLATNEQFF.

This clonotype was seen a handful of times. The chain employs TRBV7-8 and TRBJ2-4, with a tentative D call TRBD2 (6 bases). CDR1 SGHVS and CDR2 FQNEAQ come from the germline V gene. Trimming pared 5 bases from V and 6 bases from J, leaving 11 bases between. The CDR3 sequence is 13 residues long. This CDR3 reads CASSLGLPNIQYF. As DNA, the CDR3 is TGTGCCAGCAGCCTGGGACTCCCAAACATTCAGTACTTC. Combining the CDR3 with reference TRBV7-8 and TRBJ2-4 gives the whole variable domain GAGVSQSPRYKVAKRGQDVALRCDPISGHVSLFWYQQALGQGPEFLTYFQNEAQLDKSGLPSDRFFAERPEGSVSTLKIQRTQQEDSAVYLCASSLGLPNIQYFGAGTRLSVL.

This clonotype has a handful of counts. The gene calls are TRBV12-3 or TRBV12-4 and TRBJ2-7; D is unresolved. V gave up 3 bases and J gave up 3 bases, with 15 bases separating them. The CDR3 consists of 15 residues. As DNA, the CDR3 is TGTGCCAGCAGTTTCGTCTACCTACCGAACTACGAGCAGTACTTC. This translates into CASSFVYLPNYEQYF.

This clonotype showed up just a few times. The DNA of the CDR3 is TGTGCCACGAGCCAACGTGGGGGGAGCGTTGAAGCTTTCTTT. Translated: CATSQRGGSVEAFF. This chain uses TRBV28 with TRBJ1-1; TRBD1 is a possible D gene (5 bases). CDR1 is MDHEN, CDR2 SYDVKM, per germline. The CDR3 has 14 amino acids. With 10 bases removed from V and 7 bases from J, the gap between germline ends came to 22 bases. Full variable domain (missing parts from reference TRBV28 and TRBJ1-1): DVKVTQSSRYLVKRTGEKVFLECVQDMDHENMFWYRQDPGLGLRLIYFSYDVKMKEKGDIPEGYSVSREKKERFSLILESASTNQTSMYLCATSQRGGSVEAFFGQGTRLTVV.

The table lists this clonotype with a few counts. The rearrangement links TRBV9 to TRBJ2-7, with D maybe TRBD1 (7 bases). Germline assignment: CDR1 SGDLS and CDR2 YYNGEE. Trimming took off 6 bases at V and 3 bases at J, with 25 bases between the two ends. The CDR3 has 17 amino acids. For the CDR3, the DNA is TGTGCCAGCACGGAGGGCCTAAGTGAAGGGGGCCTCTACGAGCAGTACTTC. It translates to CASTEGLSEGGLYEQYF. Together with reference TRBV9 and TRBJ2-7, the CDR3 gives the full variable domain: DSGVTQTPKHLITATGQRVTLRCSPRSGDLSVYWYQQSLDQGLQFLIQYYNGEERAKGNILERFSAQQFPDLHSELNLSSLELGDSALYFCASTEGLSEGGLYEQYFGPGTRLTVT.

The chain recombines TRBV7-2 with TRBJ2-7; D is unclear. This CDR3 has 14 amino acids. V lost 2 bases and J lost 5, with 13 bases in between. Per germline, CDR1 SGHTA and CDR2 FQGNSA. The CDR3 loop reads CASSLPEADNEQYF. In DNA, the CDR3 is TGTGCCAGCAGCTTACCAGAAGCAGACAACGAGCAGTACTTC.

Here the CDR3 reads CASSSLGQVNEKLFF. Written as DNA, the CDR3 is TGTGCCAGCAGCTCACTGGGACAGGTTAATGAAAAACTGTTTTTT. This chain connects TRBV27 to TRBJ1-4; 8 bases align to TRBD1. V lost 6 bases and J lost 4; bases outside the gene matches: 7. Per germline, CDR1 MNHEY and CDR2 SMNVEV (reference sequence). The CDR3 consists of 15 residues.

A few counts support this clonotype. The genes are TRBV6-1 and TRBJ2-1; D perhaps matches TRBD1 (5 bases). V lost 7 bases and J lost 6, with 16 bases in between. Germline V gene lookup returns CDR1 MNHNS and CDR2 SASEGT. The length of the CDR3 is 14 residues. CDR3 residues: CASTADRLSNEQFF. The CDR3, as DNA: TGTGCCAGCACCGCCGACAGACTGAGCAATGAGCAGTTCTTC.

This clonotype was found a few times. The CDR3 sequence is CASSESGGPYEQFF. CDR3 DNA sequence: TGCGCCAGCAGTGAGTCAGGGGGTCCATATGAGCAGTTCTTC. V and J are TRBV10-2 and TRBJ2-5; possibly TRBD1 for D (6 bases). The end of the DNA is better explained by TRBJ2-1, so the J call may be wrong. Per germline, CDR1 WSHSY and CDR2 SAAADI. This CDR3 comprises 14 residues.

The table lists this clonotype with a count of one. The junction differs from germline at one of its ends, possibly a read error. J is TRBJ2-1 and V is TRBV12-3 or TRBV12-4; 9 bases map to TRBD2. The CDR3 is 17 residues long. The CDR3 here is CASSFLASGTVGNEQLF. The CDR3, as DNA: TGTGCCAGCAGTTTTTTGGCTAGCGGGACTGTAGGCAATGAGCAGCTCTTC.

The rearrangement links TRBV4-1 to TRBJ2-1, with 10 bases aligning to TRBD2. V dropped 1 base and J dropped 6; count of bases not matched to a gene: 6. Germline CDR1 and CDR2: MGHRA and YSYEKL. CDR3 size: 16 residues. The CDR3 DNA follows: TGCGCCAGCAGCCAAGTCGCCAGCGGGGGGGTCAATGAGCAGTTCTTC. It specifies CASSQVASGGVNEQFF.

In this sample, this clonotype turned up many times. This chain connects TRBV20-1 to TRBJ2-3, with D tentatively TRBD2 (6 bases). The CDR3 is 16 residues long. Between the trimmed V and J ends, which lost 5 bases and 5 bases, there was a span of 23 bases. Germline CDR1 reads DFQATT; CDR2 reads SNEGSKA (reference sequence). CDR3: CSAGRVGRDTLDTQYF. In DNA, the CDR3 is TGCAGTGCTGGCCGTGTGGGGCGGGATACACTAGATACGCAGTATTTT.

This clonotype was counted only a few times. The chain employs TRBV10-3 and TRBJ1-2; 10 nucleotides align to TRBD1. Germline V gives CDR1 ENHRY, CDR2 SYGVKD. The V gene end was trimmed by 4 bases and the J gene end by 6 bases; junction bases not matched to a gene: 8. The CDR3 extends over 15 amino acids. The CDR3 sequence: CAISAGQGFGDGYTF. CDR3 bases: TGTGCCATCAGTGCGGGACAGGGGTTTGGTGATGGCTACACCTTC.

This clonotype was detected only a few times. The chain uses TRBV20-1 and TRBJ2-1; perhaps TRBD2 as D (5 bases). The germline gives CDR1 DFQATT, CDR2 SNEGSKA (reference sequence). V lost 0 bases, J lost 2 bases, and 11 bases lay in between. The CDR3 is made up of 15 amino acids. The CDR3 here is CSARERGLTYNEQFF. CDR3 DNA sequence: TGCAGTGCTAGAGAGCGCGGGCTGACCTACAATGAGCAGTTCTTC.